This TCR beta chain was found in a study of blood T cell repertoires in COVID-19. Study at large: Samples taken during acute and convalescent COVID-19 were collected in the United States, Italy and Spain.

This CDR3 has 17 residues. V shed 2 bases, J shed 4 bases, and the junction held 7 bases outside the gene matches. Germline values: CDR1 SGDLS, CDR2 YYNGEE. Assay: immunoSEQ multiplex PCR; the TCRdb copy retains only in-frame clones and omits some. This sample has around 20,000 clones, with roughly 85% found just once. The chain is built from TRBV9 and TRBJ2-2; 11 nucleotides align to TRBD2. The sequencing sample was made of peripheral blood. This TCR came from a human donor with active COVID-19. The donor label of this sample is uncertain. CDR3 protein: CASSVPGLAGVTGELFF. CDR3 DNA: TGTGCCAGCAGCGTCCCCGGACTAGCGGGCGTCACCGGGGAGCTGTTTTTT.